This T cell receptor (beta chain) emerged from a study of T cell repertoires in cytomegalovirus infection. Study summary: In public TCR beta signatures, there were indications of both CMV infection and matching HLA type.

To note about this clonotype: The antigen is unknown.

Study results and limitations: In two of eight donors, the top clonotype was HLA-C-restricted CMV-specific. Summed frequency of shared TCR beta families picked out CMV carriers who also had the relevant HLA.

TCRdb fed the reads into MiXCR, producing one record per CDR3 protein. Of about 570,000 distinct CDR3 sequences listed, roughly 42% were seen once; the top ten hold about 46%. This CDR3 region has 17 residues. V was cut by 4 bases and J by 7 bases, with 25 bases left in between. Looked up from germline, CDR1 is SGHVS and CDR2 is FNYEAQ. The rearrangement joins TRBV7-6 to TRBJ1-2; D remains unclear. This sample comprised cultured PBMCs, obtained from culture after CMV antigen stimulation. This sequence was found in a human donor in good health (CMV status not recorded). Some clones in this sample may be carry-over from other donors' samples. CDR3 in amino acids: CASSSTDTTRFKVGYTF. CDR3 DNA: TGTGCCAGCAGCTCCACCGATACAACCAGGTTCAAGGTTGGCTACACCTTC.